This T cell receptor (beta chain) was identified in a study of blood T cells in healthy people across ages. V shed 7 bases and J 9 bases; nucleotides not matched to a gene: 7. Germline V gene data show CDR1 as MNHNS and CDR2 as SASEGT. The CDR3 spans 13 residues. PCR was performed a second time for about 7 to 11 cycles using a sample-barcoded 5' primer and a J-beta primer mix. TCRdb recomputed calls from the 5' RACE reads with MiXCR, one row per CDR3 protein. The repertoire holds more than 1.4 million distinct CDR3 sequences, 42% seen once, with roughly 7.9% in the top ten. The source is a woman between 18 and 29 years old in good health. Material for sequencing was blood. V usage is TRBV6-1 and J usage is TRBJ2-1; 9 bases are shared with TRBD2. CDR3 region: CASTEREACEQFF. CDR3 nucleotides: TGTGCCAGCACGGAGCGGGAGGCCTGTGAGCAGTTCTTC.